A single sample gave rise to the 13 T cell receptor beta chains below, sequenced in a study of cytomegalovirus exposure and HLA in healthy donors. A multiplex PCR was run with 60 Vbeta primers and 13 Jbeta primers. Profiling relied on immunoSEQ multiplex PCR, and the TCRdb table lists in-frame clones only, not all of them. The repertoire has about 97,000 clones, roughly 73% of them found once; the top ten carry approximately 3.5%. What was sequenced was PBMCs. The receptors stem from a man aged 40-49 years in good health and CMV-seronegative.

This chain joins TRBV6-5 and TRBJ2-7; 8 bases align to TRBD1. V lost 5 bases and J lost 1; bases outside the gene matches: 4. The germline gives CDR1 MNHEY, CDR2 SVGAGI. The CDR3 sequence is 14 residues long. The CDR3 here is CASSVQGVSYEQYF. CDR3 nucleotides: TGTGCCAGCAGTGTACAGGGGGTATCCTACGAGCAGTACTTC.

V gene TRBV7-9 combines with J gene TRBJ2-7; no firm D call. V lost 5 bases and J 3 bases, leaving 11 bases between the germline ends. Germline values: CDR1 SEHNR, CDR2 FQNEAQ (reference sequence). This CDR3 has 13 residues. CDR3 DNA sequence: TGTGCCAGCAGCGACTCCCCGGGCTACGAGCAGTACTTC. It is translated as CASSDSPGYEQYF.

This chain joins TRBV28 and TRBJ1-5; 10 bases are a match to TRBD1. From germline, CDR1 is MDHEN and CDR2 SYDVKM. Trimming removed 8 bases from V and 2 bases from J; junction bases left unmatched: 3. The CDR3 contains 14 residues. The CDR3 sequence is CASAGTGGNQPQHF. CDR3 bases: TGTGCCAGCGCCGGGACAGGGGGCAATCAGCCCCAGCATTTT.

The chain joins TRBV5-1 to TRBJ2-3; 12 nucleotides align to TRBD2. The CDR3 has 19 residues. The V gene's germline CDR1 is SGHRS and CDR2 YFSETQ. The V segment lost 0 bases and the J segment 2 bases; nucleotides outside the gene matches: 10. The CDR3 region is CASSLVPILAGGITDTQYF. CDR3 nucleotide sequence: TGCGCCAGCAGCTTGGTGCCAATACTAGCGGGGGGAATCACAGATACGCAGTATTTT.

CDR3 sequence (DNA): TGTGCCAGCAGTTCCCGACAGGGGAGAAATTCACCCCTCCACTTT. Protein sequence: CASSSRQGRNSPLHF. The V call is TRBV6-5, the J call TRBJ1-6, with 8 bases lining up with TRBD1. V was clipped by 4 bases and J by 7 bases; unmatched bases: 6. Germline V gene data show CDR1 as MNHEY and CDR2 as SVGAGI. This CDR3 comprises 15 residues.

This clone was counted at least ten times. The J gene is TRBJ2-6, the V gene TRBV25-1, with a weak D call TRBD2 (6 bases). Germline CDR1 MGHDK, CDR2 SYGVNS. The CDR3 length is 17 residues. V was clipped by 1 base and J by 7 bases, with 17 bases between them. Written as DNA, the CDR3 is TGTGCCAGCAGTGAATTCCGCGGGAACGCAAACGCCAACGTCCTGACTTTC. Its protein is CASSEFRGNANANVLTF.

This chain uses TRBV7-2 with TRBJ2-7; D unresolved. V was pared by 6 bases and J by 0 bases, with 6 bases between. This CDR3 contains 12 residues. The germline V gene encodes CDR1 SGHTA and CDR2 FQGNSA. The CDR3: CASSLNSYEQYF. For the CDR3, the DNA is TGTGCCAGCAGTCTAAACTCCTACGAGCAGTACTTC.

V is TRBV9 and J is TRBJ2-3; no firm D call. CDR1 is SGDLS, CDR2 YYNGEE, per germline. The CDR3 is made up of 12 amino acids. V dropped 4 bases and J dropped 8 bases, with 11 bases sitting between them. In DNA, the CDR3 is TGTGCCAGCAGCACGTCAGAATCTACGCAGTATTTT. Encoded protein: CASSTSESTQYF. Filled out from reference TRBV9 and TRBJ2-3, the complete variable domain reads DSGVTQTPKHLITATGQRVTLRCSPRSGDLSVYWYQQSLDQGLQFLIQYYNGEERAKGNILERFSAQQFPDLHSELNLSSLELGDSALYFCASSTSESTQYFGPGTRLTVL.

The chain recombines TRBV7-2 with TRBJ2-5; TRBD2 matches 9 bases. Germline V gives CDR1 SGHTA, CDR2 FQGNSA. The ends lost 3 bases at V and 2 bases at J; junction bases unmatched: 4. The CDR3 is 15 residues long. The CDR3 loop reads CASSFALAGQETQYF. The CDR3 coding sequence is TGTGCCAGCAGCTTTGCCCTAGCGGGACAAGAGACCCAGTACTTC.

The rearrangement uses TRBV19 and TRBJ1-5, with no clear D. Trimming stripped 3 bases from V and 0 bases from J, with 9 bases between. The CDR3 extends over 15 amino acids. Germline V gene lookup returns CDR1 LNHDA and CDR2 SQIVND (reference sequence). CDR3 in DNA: TGTGCCAGTAGTATTCCCACCTATAGCAATCAGCCCCAGCATTTT. The encoded protein is CASSIPTYSNQPQHF.

The rearrangement links TRBV5-4 to TRBJ1-2, with D unclear. Germline assignment: CDR1 SGHNT and CDR2 YYREEE (reference sequence). The CDR3 loop spans 15 amino acids. Trimming left V 4 bases short and J 0 bases short, with 13 bases between. CDR3 DNA: TGTGCCAGCAGCGCCGTTCCCAGAACTAACTATGGCTACACCTTC. Protein: CASSAVPRTNYGYTF.

The chain links TRBV6-5 to TRBJ1-2, with 7 bases fitting TRBD1. V shed 2 bases and J 3 bases; nucleotides not matched to a gene: 6. Looked up from germline, CDR1 is MNHEY and CDR2 is SVGAGI. The CDR3 extends over 15 amino acids. DNA for the CDR3: TGTGCCAGCAGTTACCGGGGACAGTTTTACTATGGCTACACCTTC. Translating it yields CASSYRGQFYYGYTF.

This clone was seen ten or more times. This chain connects TRBV5-5 to TRBJ2-3, with D tentatively TRBD1 (7 bases). V dropped 4 bases and J dropped 5 bases, with 14 bases sitting between them. CDR3 length: 14 residues. CDR1 and CDR2 from the germline V gene are SGHKS and YYEKEE (reference sequence). The chain's CDR3 is CASSINRGGDTQYF. CDR3 nucleotides: TGTGCCAGCAGCATTAACAGGGGAGGAGATACGCAGTATTTT.